The rows below give T cell receptor beta chains drawn from one sample of a study of blood T cell repertoires in COVID-19. Assay: immunoSEQ multiplex PCR; the TCRdb copy retains only in-frame clones and omits some. The sample has 190,000 or so clones, approximately 82% seen once. The material sequenced was peripheral blood. These receptors all come from a man in his forties or fifties with active or convalescent COVID-19. CDR3s include the opening cysteine and the closing phenylalanine or tryptophan. The D gene is left open where the match is weak. Part of the rows lack a size; the others show once, few, many or a class for expanded clones.

J gene: TRBJ1-1; V gene: TRBV30; D gene: TRBD1; clone size: once; CDR3 length: 14; CDR3 DNA: TGTGCCTGGGAGGGGGACAGCCTTGGGTCTGAAGCTTTCTTT; CDR3 protein: CAWEGDSLGSEAFF
J gene: TRBJ1-1; V gene: TRBV19; D gene: -; clone size: once; CDR3 length: 14; CDR3 DNA: TGTGCCAGTAGTATAGGTGTAGAAAACACTGAAGCTTTCTTT; CDR3 protein: CASSIGVENTEAFF
J gene: TRBJ1-4; V gene: TRBV28; D gene: TRBD1; clone size: -; CDR3 length: 15; CDR3 DNA: TGTGCCAGCAGTTCCCCTCCGGGACAGGGCGAAAAACTGTTTTTT; CDR3 protein: CASSSPPGQGEKLFF
J gene: TRBJ2-2; V gene: TRBV28; D gene: -; clone size: -; CDR3 length: 16; CDR3 DNA: TGTGCCAGCAGTTTTTACGGGACAAGCTACACCGGGGAGCTGTTTTTT; CDR3 protein: CASSFYGTSYTGELFF
J gene: TRBJ2-6; V gene: TRBV11-2; D gene: -; clone size: -; CDR3 length: 15; CDR3 DNA: TGTGCCAGCCCCTACCCGATCTCTGGGGCCAACGTCCTGACTTTC; CDR3 protein: CASPYPISGANVLTF
J gene: TRBJ2-3; V gene: TRBV5-1; D gene: -; clone size: few; CDR3 length: 15; CDR3 DNA: TGCGCCAGCAGCTTGGTAGGGGGTTACGCAGATACGCAGTATTTT; CDR3 protein: CASSLVGGYADTQYF
J gene: TRBJ2-7; V gene: TRBV27; D gene: TRBD1; clone size: -; CDR3 length: 15; CDR3 DNA: TGTGCCAGCAGTTTAGGAAACAGGGGTTCCTACGAGCAGTACTTC; CDR3 protein: CASSLGNRGSYEQYF
J gene: TRBJ2-7; V gene: TRBV10-3; D gene: -; clone size: -; CDR3 length: 11; CDR3 DNA: TGTGCCATCAAGATCGCGAAGGAGCAGTACTTC; CDR3 protein: CAIKIAKEQYF
J gene: TRBJ2-2; V gene: TRBV2; D gene: -; clone size: -; CDR3 length: 14; CDR3 DNA: TGTGCCAGCAGCGCGGGAACGAACACCGGGGAGCTGTTTTTT; CDR3 protein: CASSAGTNTGELFF
J gene: TRBJ2-1; V gene: TRBV28; D gene: TRBD2; clone size: -; CDR3 length: 14; CDR3 DNA: TGTGCCAGCAGGCCGGCCGGACTAGCCCCCGGGCAGTTCTTC; CDR3 protein: CASRPAGLAPGQFF
J gene: TRBJ2-5; V gene: TRBV15; D gene: TRBD1; clone size: -; CDR3 length: 14; CDR3 DNA: TGTGCCACCAGCAGCCTCACAGGGGCGGAGACCCAGTACTTC; CDR3 protein: CATSSLTGAETQYF
J gene: TRBJ1-1; V gene: TRBV5-1; D gene: TRBD1; clone size: -; CDR3 length: 14; CDR3 DNA: TGCGCCAGCAGCACAGGACAGGGCGCCACTGAAGCTTTCTTT; CDR3 protein: CASSTGQGATEAFF
J gene: TRBJ2-7; V gene: TRBV11-2; D gene: TRBD2; clone size: -; CDR3 length: 14; CDR3 DNA: TGTGCCAGCAGCTTAGGGGGAGGGCTTAGGGTGCAGTACTTC; CDR3 protein: CASSLGGGLRVQYF
J gene: TRBJ2-3; V gene: TRBV19; D gene: TRBD2; clone size: -; CDR3 length: 18; CDR3 DNA: TGTGCCAGTAGTATAGGAGGAGCGGGAGCGAGAAAAACAGATACGCAGTATTTT; CDR3 protein: CASSIGGAGARKTDTQYF
J gene: TRBJ2-1; V gene: TRBV30; D gene: TRBD2; clone size: once; CDR3 length: 13; CDR3 DNA: TGTGCCTGGACTCCCGGGAGGGGGACACTTCAGTTCTTC; CDR3 protein: CAWTPGRGTLQFF
J gene: TRBJ1-2; V gene: TRBV30; D gene: TRBD1; clone size: -; CDR3 length: 16; CDR3 DNA: TGTGCCTGGAGTGTTTGGGCAGGGGGGATAAACTATGGCTACACCTTC; CDR3 protein: CAWSVWAGGINYGYTF
J gene: TRBJ2-2; V gene: TRBV11-2; D gene: -; clone size: -; CDR3 length: 15; CDR3 DNA: TGTGCCAGCAGCTTAGACCCTCTGTACACCGGGGAGCTGTTTTTT; CDR3 protein: CASSLDPLYTGELFF
J gene: TRBJ1-1; V gene: TRBV10-2; D gene: -; clone size: -; CDR3 length: 13; CDR3 DNA: TGCGCCAGCAGTGGTCAGGAGGGCACTGAAGCTTTCTTT; CDR3 protein: CASSGQEGTEAFF
J gene: TRBJ1-1; V gene: TRBV18; D gene: -; clone size: few; CDR3 length: 13; CDR3 DNA: TGTGCCAGCTCACCCGGAGAGAACACTGAAGCTTTCTTT; CDR3 protein: CASSPGENTEAFF
J gene: TRBJ1-1; V gene: TRBV29-1; D gene: -; clone size: -; CDR3 length: 15; CDR3 DNA: TGCAGCGTTGAATCCAGGGGCCAGGGAGGGACTGAAGCTTTCTTT; CDR3 protein: CSVESRGQGGTEAFF
J gene: TRBJ2-7; V gene: TRBV28; D gene: TRBD2; clone size: few; CDR3 length: 16; CDR3 DNA: TGTGCCAGCAGTTTACCGGGACTAGCGGGAGCAGGCGAGCAGTACTTC; CDR3 protein: CASSLPGLAGAGEQYF
J gene: TRBJ2-1; V gene: TRBV7-6; D gene: TRBD2; clone size: -; CDR3 length: 15; CDR3 DNA: TGTGCCAGCAGCCCCGGTAGCGGGGGGGCCTATGAGCAGTTCTTC; CDR3 protein: CASSPGSGGAYEQFF
J gene: TRBJ1-5; V gene: TRBV7-8; D gene: -; clone size: -; CDR3 length: 14; CDR3 DNA: TGTGCCAGCAGAATTAACACAGGGAATCAGCCCCAGCATTTT; CDR3 protein: CASRINTGNQPQHF
J gene: TRBJ1-1; V gene: TRBV7-6; D gene: TRBD1; clone size: -; CDR3 length: 16; CDR3 DNA: TGTGCCAGCAGCTCAAATACAGGGGGAATGGACACTGAAGCTTTCTTT; CDR3 protein: CASSSNTGGMDTEAFF
J gene: TRBJ1-1; V gene: TRBV6-5; D gene: TRBD1; clone size: -; CDR3 length: 15; CDR3 DNA: TGTGCCAGCAGCGGGCCCAGGGGGATCTGGACTGAAGCTTTCTTT; CDR3 protein: CASSGPRGIWTEAFF
J gene: TRBJ1-1; V gene: TRBV19; D gene: TRBD1; clone size: -; CDR3 length: 15; CDR3 DNA: TGTGCCAGTAGACTACAGGGGACACTAAACACTGAAGCTTTCTTT; CDR3 protein: CASRLQGTLNTEAFF
J gene: TRBJ2-1; V gene: TRBV6-4; D gene: TRBD2; clone size: few; CDR3 length: 15; CDR3 DNA: TGTGCCAGCAGTGATGGGCATAGCGGGAGCCATGAGCAGTTCTTC; CDR3 protein: CASSDGHSGSHEQFF
J gene: TRBJ2-5; V gene: TRBV5-1; D gene: -; clone size: -; CDR3 length: 11; CDR3 DNA: TGCGCCAGCAGGGAGGAGCTGACCCAGTACTTC; CDR3 protein: CASREELTQYF
J gene: TRBJ2-1; V gene: TRBV6-5; D gene: -; clone size: -; CDR3 length: 15; CDR3 DNA: TGTGCCAGCAGTCCCCGCCGAGGATCCTACAATGAGCAGTTCTTC; CDR3 protein: CASSPRRGSYNEQFF
J gene: TRBJ1-2; V gene: TRBV28; D gene: TRBD1; clone size: few; CDR3 length: 15; CDR3 DNA: TGTGCCAGCAGTCTTGACAGGGCTGGGAACTATGGCTACACCTTC; CDR3 protein: CASSLDRAGNYGYTF
J gene: TRBJ2-7; V gene: TRBV10-3; D gene: TRBD1; clone size: -; CDR3 length: 13; CDR3 DNA: TGTGCCATCAGGCCCGGGACAGACTACGAGCAGTACTTC; CDR3 protein: CAIRPGTDYEQYF
J gene: TRBJ1-5; V gene: TRBV18; D gene: -; clone size: -; CDR3 length: 14; CDR3 DNA: TGTGCCAGCTCACCCGTGGACAGAGATCAGCCCCAGCATTTT; CDR3 protein: CASSPVDRDQPQHF
J gene: TRBJ2-7; V gene: TRBV15; D gene: TRBD1; clone size: -; CDR3 length: 15; CDR3 DNA: TGTGCCACCAGCATCACAGGGGGCGCGTTTGATGAGCAGTACTTC; CDR3 protein: CATSITGGAFDEQYF
J gene: TRBJ1-1; V gene: TRBV18; D gene: TRBD1; clone size: -; CDR3 length: 13; CDR3 DNA: TGTGCCAGCTCACCTGGACAGGACACTGAAGCTTTCTTT; CDR3 protein: CASSPGQDTEAFF
J gene: TRBJ1-2; V gene: TRBV7-2; D gene: -; clone size: -; CDR3 length: 13; CDR3 DNA: TGTGCCAGCAGTCTAAGGGGATTGAGGGGCTACACCTTC; CDR3 protein: CASSLRGLRGYTF
J gene: TRBJ2-7; V gene: TRBV5-1; D gene: TRBD2; clone size: few; CDR3 length: 15; CDR3 DNA: TGCGCCAGCAGCTTGGATCGGACTAGTGGTTACGAGCAGTACTTC; CDR3 protein: CASSLDRTSGYEQYF
J gene: TRBJ1-2; V gene: TRBV7-2; D gene: -; clone size: -; CDR3 length: 15; CDR3 DNA: TGTGCCAGCAGCTCTGGGAACGGCTGGAGGGATGGCTACACCTTC; CDR3 protein: CASSSGNGWRDGYTF
J gene: TRBJ2-7; V gene: TRBV28; D gene: -; clone size: few; CDR3 length: 14; CDR3 DNA: TGTGCCAGCACCGACAGTATTCGCTCCTACGAGCAGTACTTC; CDR3 protein: CASTDSIRSYEQYF
J gene: TRBJ2-3; V gene: TRBV10-3; D gene: -; clone size: -; CDR3 length: 17; CDR3 DNA: TGTGCCATCAGTGAGTCTCCGGACACTACTAGCACAAATACGCAGTATTTT; CDR3 protein: CAISESPDTTSTNTQYF
J gene: TRBJ1-1; V gene: TRBV29-1; D gene: -; clone size: -; CDR3 length: 11; CDR3 DNA: TGCAGCGTTCTGGGGGAGGGTGAAGCTTTCTTT; CDR3 protein: CSVLGEGEAFF
J gene: TRBJ2-5; V gene: TRBV11-2; D gene: TRBD2; clone size: -; CDR3 length: 15; CDR3 DNA: TGTGCCAGCAGCTTACTAGCGGGGGCCAAGGGGGCCCAGTACTTC; CDR3 protein: CASSLLAGAKGAQYF
J gene: TRBJ1-1; V gene: TRBV24-1; D gene: TRBD1; clone size: -; CDR3 length: 15; CDR3 DNA: TGTGCCACCAGTGACACAAAAGACAGGGAGGCTGAAGCTTTCTTT; CDR3 protein: CATSDTKDREAEAFF
J gene: TRBJ1-2; V gene: TRBV27; D gene: -; clone size: once; CDR3 length: 15; CDR3 DNA: TGTGCCAGCAGTTTTATCCGACAGATAGACTATGGCTACACCTTC; CDR3 protein: CASSFIRQIDYGYTF
J gene: TRBJ1-2; V gene: TRBV21-1; D gene: -; clone size: -; CDR3 length: 15; CDR3 DNA: TGTGCCAGCAGAGGACAGGGCCGAAACAACTATGGCTACACCTTC; CDR3 protein: CASRGQGRNNYGYTF
J gene: TRBJ2-3; V gene: TRBV11-2; D gene: -; clone size: -; CDR3 length: 14; CDR3 DNA: TGTGCCAGCAGCTTAGACAGGGCGGCAGATACGCAGTATTTT; CDR3 protein: CASSLDRAADTQYF
J gene: TRBJ1-6; V gene: TRBV27; D gene: -; clone size: -; CDR3 length: 12; CDR3 DNA: TGTGCCAGCAGTTTTCAGAATTCACCCCTCCACTTT; CDR3 protein: CASSFQNSPLHF
J gene: TRBJ2-3; V gene: TRBV24-1; D gene: -; clone size: -; CDR3 length: 16; CDR3 DNA: TGTGCCACCAGTGATAGGCAGCGGGCTAGCACAGATACGCAGTATTTT; CDR3 protein: CATSDRQRASTDTQYF
J gene: TRBJ2-7; V gene: TRBV9; D gene: -; clone size: once; CDR3 length: 14; CDR3 DNA: TGTGCCAGCAGCGTAGCGGTTACGGCCTACGAGCAGTACTTC; CDR3 protein: CASSVAVTAYEQYF
J gene: TRBJ2-3; V gene: TRBV11-3; D gene: TRBD2; clone size: once; CDR3 length: 16; CDR3 DNA: TGTGCCAGCAGCTTGGGACTAGCGGAGCTCACAGATACGCAGTATTTT; CDR3 protein: CASSLGLAELTDTQYF
J gene: TRBJ2-1; V gene: TRBV9; D gene: TRBD2; clone size: -; CDR3 length: 16; CDR3 DNA: TGTGCCAGCAGCGTATCCGGGAGGGCCCCCTACAATGAGCAGTTCTTC; CDR3 protein: CASSVSGRAPYNEQFF
J gene: TRBJ1-2; V gene: TRBV19; D gene: -; clone size: -; CDR3 length: 10; CDR3 DNA: TGTGCCAGCGGTGGCTATGGCTACACCTTC; CDR3 protein: CASGGYGYTF
J gene: TRBJ2-2; V gene: TRBV11-2; D gene: TRBD1; clone size: few; CDR3 length: 15; CDR3 DNA: TGTGCCAGCAGCTTCTCCCCGACAGGGACCGGGGAGCTGTTTTTT; CDR3 protein: CASSFSPTGTGELFF
J gene: TRBJ2-5; V gene: TRBV3-1/TRBV3-2; D gene: TRBD2; clone size: -; CDR3 length: 15; CDR3 DNA: TGTGCCAGCAGCCAAGGGACTAGCGGGGCTTTGACCCAGTACTTC; CDR3 protein: CASSQGTSGALTQYF
J gene: TRBJ2-2; V gene: TRBV4-1; D gene: -; clone size: few; CDR3 length: 17; CDR3 DNA: TGCGCCAGCAGCCAGGGGGGGCTGGGACTGGCCACCGGGGAGCTGTTTTTT; CDR3 protein: CASSQGGLGLATGELFF
J gene: TRBJ1-2; V gene: TRBV6-5; D gene: -; clone size: -; CDR3 length: 14; CDR3 DNA: TGTGCCAGCTATGGGGCCCGCCGGAACTATGGCTACACCTTC; CDR3 protein: CASYGARRNYGYTF
J gene: TRBJ1-1; V gene: TRBV9; D gene: -; clone size: once; CDR3 length: 13; CDR3 DNA: TGTGCCAGCAGCACAGCCTCGAACACTGAAGCTTTCTTT; CDR3 protein: CASSTASNTEAFF
J gene: TRBJ2-5; V gene: TRBV4-3; D gene: TRBD2; clone size: -; CDR3 length: 18; CDR3 DNA: TGCGCCAGCAGCCAGGGAACCGGGACTAGCGGGGGGGCCGAGACCCAGTACTTC; CDR3 protein: CASSQGTGTSGGAETQYF
J gene: TRBJ2-7; V gene: TRBV20-1; D gene: -; clone size: -; CDR3 length: 13; CDR3 DNA: TGCAGTGCTAGTCGTCTAGTTGGTGGCGAGCAGTACTTC; CDR3 protein: CSASRLVGGEQYF
J gene: TRBJ1-2; V gene: TRBV4-1; D gene: -; clone size: few; CDR3 length: 13; CDR3 DNA: TGCGCCAGCAGCCAAGATGGGCCCTATGGCTACACCTTC; CDR3 protein: CASSQDGPYGYTF
J gene: TRBJ2-6; V gene: TRBV27; D gene: -; clone size: -; CDR3 length: 18; CDR3 DNA: TGTGCCAGCAGTTTGGGGTGGGGCCCCCCTCCCGGGGCCAACGTCCTGACTTTC; CDR3 protein: CASSLGWGPPPGANVLTF